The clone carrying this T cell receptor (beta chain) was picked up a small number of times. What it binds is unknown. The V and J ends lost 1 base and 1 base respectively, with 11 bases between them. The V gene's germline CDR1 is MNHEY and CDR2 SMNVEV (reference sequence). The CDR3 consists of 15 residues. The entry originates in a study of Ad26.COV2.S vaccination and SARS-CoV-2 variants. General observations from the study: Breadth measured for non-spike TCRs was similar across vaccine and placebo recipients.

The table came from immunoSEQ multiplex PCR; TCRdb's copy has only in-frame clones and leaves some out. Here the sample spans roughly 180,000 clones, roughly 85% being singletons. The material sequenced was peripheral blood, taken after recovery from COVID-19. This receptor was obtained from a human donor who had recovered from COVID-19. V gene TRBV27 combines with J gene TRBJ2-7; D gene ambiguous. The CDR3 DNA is TGTGCCAGCAGTTTATATAGGGAAAAGTCCTACGAGCAGTACTTC. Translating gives CASSLYREKSYEQYF.